A single sample gave rise to the 22 T cell receptor beta chains below, sequenced in a study of blood T cell repertoires in COVID-19. Assay used: immunoSEQ multiplex PCR; TCRdb lists only in-frame clones, some missing. The data show some 65,000 clones, 88% seen once. Material: peripheral blood. All receptors derive from an elderly woman with active COVID-19.

The genes are TRBV7-9 and TRBJ2-1, with D perhaps matching TRBD1 (6 bases). V was pared by 3 bases and J by 8 bases, with 17 bases between. The CDR3 covers 15 residues. Germline lookup yields CDR1 SEHNR and CDR2 FQNEAQ (reference sequence). The CDR3 region has the DNA TGTGCCAGCAGCTTGGGGGCGACCTACCAGGATGAGCAGTTCTTC. Translated, it gives CASSLGATYQDEQFF.

The gene calls are TRBV7-3 and TRBJ2-2; TRBD2 agrees at 7 bases. The CDR3 spans 15 residues. Germline values: CDR1 SGHTA, CDR2 FQGTGA. V lost 5 bases, J lost 5 bases, and 8 bases stayed unmatched. In DNA form, the CDR3 reads TGTGCCAGCAGCCCGACGGGGGGTGTGACCGGGGAGCTGTTTTTT. Protein product: CASSPTGGVTGELFF.

Here the CDR3 DNA reads TGTGCCAGCAGCCGGGACATAAACCAAGAGACCCAGTACTTC. Translation gives CASSRDINQETQYF. This chain links TRBV9 with TRBJ2-5; D may be TRBD1 (6 bases). The germline V gene has CDR1 SGDLS and CDR2 YYNGEE. With 4 bases removed from V and 0 bases from J, the gap between germline ends came to 10 bases. CDR3 size: 14 residues.

This clone occurred a few times. The V call is TRBV6-6, the J call TRBJ2-2; 10 nucleotides line up with TRBD2. Trimming cost V 2 bases and J 1 base; bases outside gene matches: 1. This CDR3 is 16 amino acids long. The germline V gene has CDR1 MNHNY and CDR2 SVGAGI (reference sequence). The CDR3 protein is CASSYRLAGNTGELFF. CDR3 DNA sequence: TGTGCCAGCAGTTACCGACTAGCGGGGAACACCGGGGAGCTGTTTTTT.

The chain couples TRBV7-2 to TRBJ1-6; TRBD1 is a possible D gene (6 bases). From germline, CDR1 is SGHTA and CDR2 FQGNSA. This CDR3 has 13 amino acids. V lost 1 base, J lost 10 bases, and 8 bases lay in between. In DNA, the CDR3 is TGTGCCAGCAGCTTAGAGGGGGACTCACCCCTCCACTTT. Encoded protein: CASSLEGDSPLHF.

V and J are TRBV2 and TRBJ1-4; possibly TRBD1 for D (5 bases). Trimming took 3 bases from V and 8 from J, leaving 13 bases between them. The germline gives CDR1 SNHLY, CDR2 FYNNEI. The CDR3 spans 14 residues. CDR3 loop: CASSESGEEEKLFF. The CDR3 DNA reads as TGTGCCAGCAGTGAGTCGGGGGAGGAAGAAAAACTGTTTTTT.

V usage is TRBV7-2 and J usage is TRBJ2-1; TRBD2 might be the D (7 bases). Trimming left V 1 base short and J 7 bases short, with 17 bases between. Germline assignment: CDR1 SGHTA and CDR2 FQGNSA. This CDR3 region has 16 residues. This CDR3 reads CASSLGSGGGPNEQFF. CDR3 DNA: TGTGCCAGCAGCTTAGGTAGTGGCGGGGGCCCGAATGAGCAGTTCTTC.

Only a few counts were recorded for this clone. The chain couples TRBV11-3 to TRBJ2-1; 8 bases align to TRBD1. In germline, CDR1 is SGHNT, CDR2 YENEEA. The ends lost 3 bases at V and 9 bases at J; junction bases unmatched: 10. The CDR3 length is 15 residues. The CDR3 region is CASSLTGAYETEQFF. Here the CDR3 DNA reads TGTGCCAGCAGCTTGACAGGGGCATACGAGACTGAGCAGTTCTTC.

The chain recombines TRBV29-1 with TRBJ2-7; 8 nucleotides match TRBD2. The CDR3 covers 14 residues. The V segment lost 4 bases and the J segment 7 bases; nucleotides outside the gene matches: 12. The germline V gene has CDR1 SQVTM and CDR2 ANQGSEA. CDR3 loop: CSVGSGGAFEEQYF. For the CDR3, the DNA is TGCAGCGTTGGAAGCGGGGGTGCTTTTGAGGAGCAGTACTTC.

The rearrangement uses TRBV7-9 and TRBJ2-7, with 11 bases fitting TRBD2. CDR3 length: 16 residues. CDR1 and CDR2 from the germline V gene are SEHNR and FQNEAQ (reference sequence). The junction had 10 bases not matched to a gene; V was cut back by 5 bases and J by 4 bases. CDR3 in amino acids: CASSIVTSGGGYEQYF. Written as DNA, the CDR3 is TGTGCCAGCAGCATCGTCACTAGCGGGGGAGGGTACGAGCAGTACTTC.

The rearrangement uses TRBV14 and TRBJ2-5, with 14 nucleotides matching TRBD2. V dropped 4 bases and J dropped 4; count of bases not matched to a gene: 5. CDR1 and CDR2 (germline): SGHDN, FVKESK. This CDR3 is built from 16 residues. The chain's CDR3 is CASSPPGLAGVETQYF. The DNA for the CDR3 is TGTGCCAGCAGCCCACCGGGACTAGCGGGGGTAGAGACCCAGTACTTC. Complete variable domain (other parts from reference TRBV14 and TRBJ2-5): EAGVTQFPSHSVIEKGQTVTLRCDPISGHDNLYWYRRVMGKEIKFLLHFVKESKQDESGMPNNRFLAERTGGTYSTLKVQPAELEDSGVYFCASSPPGLAGVETQYFGPGTRLLVL.

J is TRBJ1-6 and V is TRBV7-2, with D perhaps matching TRBD1 (5 bases). The CDR3 has 16 amino acids. Trimming removed 5 bases from V and 6 bases from J, with 17 bases in between. The germline V gene encodes CDR1 SGHTA and CDR2 FQGNSA. CDR3: CASSPPRAGFNSPLHF. In nucleotides, the CDR3 is TGTGCCAGCAGCCCCCCTAGGGCAGGGTTTAATTCACCCCTCCACTTT. The full variable domain, with the rest looked up from reference TRBV7-2 and TRBJ1-6, is GAGVSQSPSNKVTEKGKDVELRCDPISGHTALYWYRQSLGQGLEFLIYFQGNSAPDKSGLPSDRFSAERTGGSVSTLTIQRTQQEDSAVYLCASSPPRAGFNSPLHFGNGTRLTVT.

The V gene is TRBV5-1, the J gene TRBJ2-5; TRBD1 matches 9 bases. V was pared by 0 bases and J by 3 bases, with 0 bases of the junction left unmatched. This CDR3 region has 14 residues. In germline, CDR1 is SGHRS, CDR2 YFSETQ. CDR3 in amino acids: CASSLGTGEETQYF. For the CDR3, the DNA is TGCGCCAGCAGCTTGGGGACAGGGGAAGAGACCCAGTACTTC.

About this clone: One end of the junction does not line up with germline, which may come from a read error. This chain uses TRBV19 with TRBJ2-7; 8 bases align to TRBD1. The CDR3 consists of 13 residues. The germline gives CDR1 LNHDA, CDR2 SQIVND (reference sequence). The CDR3: CASSISTGQGVSF. The DNA of the CDR3 is TGTGCCAGTAGTATTTCCACCGGACAGGGTGTGAGCTTC.

The chain recombines TRBV15 with TRBJ2-7; TRBD2 matches at 10 bases. Germline lookup yields CDR1 LNHNV and CDR2 YYDKDF (reference sequence). J gave up 4 bases and V 3 bases, and 9 bases lay outside the gene matches. The CDR3 spans 16 residues. This CDR3 is CATSSGGAGGKYEQYF. The CDR3 coding sequence is TGTGCCACCAGCAGCGGGGGAGCGGGGGGGAAATACGAGCAGTACTTC.

The chain couples TRBV7-8 to TRBJ2-5; 8 bases line up with TRBD2. V dropped 3 bases and J dropped 5; count of bases not matched to a gene: 2. Germline V gene lookup returns CDR1 SGHVS and CDR2 FQNEAQ. CDR3 length: 13 amino acids. The chain's CDR3 is CASSFSGVETQYF. The CDR3 nucleotides read TGTGCCAGCAGCTTTAGCGGGGTGGAGACCCAGTACTTC.

The rearrangement uses TRBV3-1 (or the pseudogene TRBV3-2) and TRBJ1-4; D uncertain. Germline V gene data show CDR1 as LGHDT and CDR2 as YNNKEL (reference sequence). V was pared by 1 base and J by 7 bases, with 16 bases between. The CDR3 has 16 amino acids. This CDR3 is CASSQVRFRRSEKLFF. CDR3 sequence (DNA): TGTGCCAGCAGCCAAGTTAGGTTTCGGAGGAGTGAAAAACTGTTTTTT.

This chain connects TRBV5-4 to TRBJ2-3; 10 bases line up with TRBD2. The CDR3 contains 15 residues. V shed 4 bases and J 4 bases; nucleotides not matched to a gene: 6. CDR1 and CDR2 from the germline V gene are SGHNT and YYREEE (reference sequence). CDR3 protein: CASSPSGGAPDTQYF. In nucleotides, the CDR3 is TGTGCCAGCAGCCCGAGCGGGGGGGCCCCAGATACGCAGTATTTT.

This chain uses TRBV5-1 with TRBJ2-2, with 7 bases lining up with TRBD1. This CDR3 contains 16 residues. V was pared by 2 bases and J by 4 bases, with 8 bases of the junction left unmatched. Germline loops: CDR1 SGHRS, CDR2 YFSETQ. The CDR3 region has the DNA TGCGCCAGCAGCTTCGCACAGGGGATTAGCACCGGGGAGCTGTTTTTT. Encoded protein: CASSFAQGISTGELFF.

The chain has TRBV5-1 and TRBJ2-1; 8 bases match TRBD1. The V gene's germline CDR1 is SGHRS and CDR2 YFSETQ. The CDR3 has 15 residues. V was pared by 3 bases and J by 6 bases, with 8 bases of the junction left unmatched. The CDR3 region is CASSSGQGPPNEQFF. The DNA of the CDR3 is TGCGCCAGCAGCTCCGGACAGGGCCCACCCAATGAGCAGTTCTTC.

This chain joins TRBV23-1 and TRBJ2-7; 9 bases fit TRBD1. TRBV23-1 is an ORF for which the function is uncertain. V shed 3 bases, J shed 5 bases, and the junction held 11 bases outside the gene matches. This CDR3 has 16 residues. In nucleotides, the CDR3 is TGCGCCAGCAGTCATCGCGGGACAGGGAAGTACGACGAGCAGTACTTC. It encodes CASSHRGTGKYDEQYF.

The chain joins TRBV2 to TRBJ2-5, with a weak D call TRBD2 (5 bases). Germline V gene data show CDR1 as SNHLY and CDR2 as FYNNEI. The V gene lost 7 bases and the J gene lost 4 bases, with 10 bases spanning the gap. The CDR3 contains 12 residues. CDR3 bases: TGTGCCAGCAAAGGAGGTGGAGAGACCCAGTACTTC. It codes for CASKGGGETQYF.